This T cell receptor beta chain is drawn from a study of identical twins (dated by TCRdb to about 2016). With regard to the full study: TCR alpha and beta repertoires from monozygotic twins, unrelated adults of various ages and cord blood were deep-sequenced to test whether fetal clonotypes persist. To rule out contamination, the twin experiments were replicated at different times with different library preparation protocols.

This clonotype has more than one count but fewer than ten. Its antigen remains unidentified. No base quality values were provided; no much bigger clone lies one nucleotide off. Every donor in the study was a healthy Caucasian. Three pairs of female monozygotic twins, all aged roughly 18 to 29 years, were included in the twin cohort. Positive isolation kits from Invitrogen were used to isolate CD4+ and CD8+ T cell populations. The CDR3 numbers 14 residues from cysteine through phenylalanine. The read is trimmed to its CDR3 DNA, 42 bases read in frame from base 1. Per the germline V gene (reference sequence), DFQATT is the CDR1 and SNEGSKA is the CDR2. At the junction V is shortened by 0 bases and J by 4 bases, with 12 bases in between. General findings and caveats noted by the study authors: Zero-insertion analyses could be partly confounded by invariant T cells such as MAIT and iNKT, though diverse VJ usage argued against such confounding for most clonotypes. A weaker excess of twin sharing was found in beta out-of-frame sequences because the signal-to-noise ratio was lowered by fewer shared sequences. Because the same donors could not be followed over many years, the conclusions depended on cross-sectional statistical analysis. Fewer insertions were carried by abundant cord blood beta clonotypes; a weaker similar trend was observed in young adult naive repertoires, while no such trend was observed in memory repertoires. In monozygotic twins, recombination models systematically underestimated out-of-frame TCR alpha sharing, but the models matched the sharing seen between unrelated individuals. Compared with coincidental sharing between unrelated individuals, out-of-frame TCR alpha sequences shared between twins showed an excess of sequences with low generation probability.

Libraries were constructed by 5' RACE. TCRdb records Illumina HiSeq 2000 as the sequencer. Template switching added a universal primer binding site, and the final cDNA carried a unique molecular identifier that allowed TCR cDNA molecules to be counted accurately. Specific primers in the conserved constant-segment region were used to synthesize first-strand cDNA for the TCR alpha and beta chains. To control for contamination, every cDNA library carried two barcodes: a SMART-Mk sample barcode plus Illumina barcodes. TruSeq adapter sequences and Illumina sample barcodes were added in two successive PCR steps. TCR alpha and beta cDNA libraries were sequenced on the Illumina HiSeq platform with custom primers. The original methods were these. MiGEC was used to process raw reads and extract unique molecular identifiers, and MiXCR was used to find CDR3 positions. Recombination models were inferred per individual with the repgenHMM and IGoR tools using an EM algorithm. The tcR package in R was used for shared clonotype analysis, with sharing normalized by the product of cloneset sizes. To study raw recombination free of thymic and clonal selection effects, out-of-frame nonproductive sequences were analyzed. TCRdb passed the public sequencing reads through fastp at Q25 and MiXCR, retaining productive beta sequences. When rows share a CDR3 protein, they turn into one entry using the most common DNA and genes. The V and J calls, along with clone size, are taken from TCRdb and not from the paper's own processing. This sample lists over 250,000 distinct CDR3 sequences; roughly 9% were detected once. Around 7.1% of the sample goes to the ten largest clones.

These data were also filed under a second study, of yellow fever vaccine responses in identical twins. The second source states: According to the authors, in identical twins the way T cells responded to vaccination appeared partly convergent and partly personalized. In identical twins, the study followed T cell clones that responded to the vaccine with precision.

The rearrangement combines TRBV20-1 with TRBJ1-2; the D gene lacks a confident call. Sequencing input: CD8+ T cells sorted from blood. This clonotype was sampled from a woman younger than 30 in good health. The nucleotide sequence reads TGCAGTGCTAGAGATTACTCACAGACCTATGGCTACACCTTC. It codes for CSARDYSQTYGYTF.